This T cell receptor (beta chain) was profiled in a study of Graves' ophthalmopathy and Graves' hyperthyroidism. Study outcomes and limitations: Between ophthalmopathy and stable hyperthyroidism, a 13-signature model drew a separation with around 88% sensitivity and 75% to 82% specificity. Appearing in blood as well were most expanded thyroid clonotypes above 0.001 frequency.

Points on this clonotype: Its antigen is not identified. No conserved phenylalanine or tryptophan is present at the end of the CDR3, so a read error is the likely explanation.

CDR3 length: 16 residues. Per the germline V gene, CDR1 is SNHLY and CDR2 is FYNNEI. V dropped 8 bases and J dropped 0 bases, with 17 bases sitting between them. Active ophthalmopathy (CAS at least 3, NOSPECS at least 4), lasting under 3 months. Other autoimmune diseases, uncontrolled infections, pregnancy or lactation excluded patients from enrollment. TCR beta CDR3 amplification used RNA transcripts. Second-round multiplex PCR came after first-round RT-PCR with HTBI primers. From the multiplex PCR reads, TCRdb called clonotypes with MiXCR, one entry per CDR3 protein. The sample has around 40,000 distinct CDR3 sequences, about 51% seen once.

The genes are TRBV2 and TRBJ1-5; tentatively, D is TRBD1 (5 bases). This clonotype originated in an adult man with Graves' ophthalmopathy. Sequenced input: peripheral blood. The CDR3 here is CASGGARGHSNQPQHL. CDR3 in DNA: TGTGCCAGCGGTGGAGCGCGGGGCCATAGCAATCAGCCCCAGCATCTT.